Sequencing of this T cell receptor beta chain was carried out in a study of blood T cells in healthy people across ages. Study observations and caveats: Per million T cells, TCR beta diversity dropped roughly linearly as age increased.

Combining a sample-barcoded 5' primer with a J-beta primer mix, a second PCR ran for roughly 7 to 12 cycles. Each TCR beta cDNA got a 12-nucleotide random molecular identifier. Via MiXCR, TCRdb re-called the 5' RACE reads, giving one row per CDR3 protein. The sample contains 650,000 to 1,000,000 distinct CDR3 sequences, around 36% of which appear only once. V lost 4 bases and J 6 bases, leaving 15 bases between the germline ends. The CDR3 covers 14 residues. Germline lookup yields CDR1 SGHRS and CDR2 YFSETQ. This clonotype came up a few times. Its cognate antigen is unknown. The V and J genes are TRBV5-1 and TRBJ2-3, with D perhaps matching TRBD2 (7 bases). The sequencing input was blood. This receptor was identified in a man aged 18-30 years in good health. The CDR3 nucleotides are TGCGCCAGCAGCAGTGGGGGGGCGAGTGATACGCAGTATTTT. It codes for CASSSGGASDTQYF.